This T cell receptor (beta chain) originates from a study of OX40 agonist ivuxolimab in advanced cancers. Germline-derived CDR1 and CDR2 are GTSNPN and SVGIG (reference sequence). After removal of 2 bases from V and 3 bases from J, the junction contained 2 bases not matched to a gene. The CDR3 runs to 14 residues. Profiled with immunoSEQ multiplex PCR; TCRdb holds only in-frame clones, not every one. The table records about 44,000 clones, roughly nine tenths of them present only once. The source was CD4+ or CD8+ T cells sorted from blood, collected in a trial of the OX40 agonist ivuxolimab. The TCR was taken from an adult with an advanced solid tumor such as melanoma, head and neck, liver or kidney cancer. The gene calls are TRBV30 and TRBJ2-1; 9 bases align to TRBD2. In nucleotides, the CDR3 is TGTGCCTGGAGTCTACTAGCGGGCTACAATGAGCAGTTCTTC. It yields the protein CAWSLLAGYNEQFF.